This T cell receptor (beta chain) was retrieved from a study of T cell changes during pregnancy in multiple sclerosis. CDR1 LGHNA and CDR2 YSLEER come from the germline V gene. The CDR3 loop spans 16 amino acids. Trimming took off 1 base at V and 6 bases at J, with 15 bases between the two ends. This table comes from immunoSEQ multiplex PCR, and its TCRdb copy is limited to in-frame clones, with some not included. The repertoire has over 50,000 clones, over 80% of them found once; the top ten carry about 2.5%. This rearrangement joins TRBV4-3 to TRBJ2-2, with D possibly being TRBD2 (6 bases). This clonotype was sampled from a female donor with multiple sclerosis, enrolled in a pregnancy study. Source: peripheral blood, taken in the first trimester of pregnancy. CDR3 region: CASSQAGGEFSGELFF. The CDR3 coding sequence is TGCGCCAGCAGCCAAGCTGGAGGGGAGTTTTCCGGGGAGCTGTTTTTT.